This TCR beta chain was sequenced for a study of T cells after yellow fever vaccination. Overall study: Fractions with few cells were prepared using SMART-Seq v4 Ultra Low Input. Notes on the study in general: Most clones from primary vaccination were detected again post-booster (about 95% CD4, approximately 90% CD8). Clonotypes shared by both compartments, CD4 and CD8, made up a small share. Abundant clonotypes from the bulk population could have been carried over as contaminants into FACS-sorted repertoires.

TCRdb called the 5' RACE reads again in MiXCR, with one record for every CDR3 protein. The table includes 300,000 to 350,000 distinct CDR3 sequences, about 4% detected once. In its sample, this clonotype was seen many times. No antigen is known for it. This CDR3 contains 13 residues. The V end was cut by 3 bases, the J end by 6 bases, with 9 bases between. Germline V lookup: CDR1 SGHRS, CDR2 YFSETQ. The sequence was obtained from a young man who received the YFV17D yellow fever vaccine. This sample comprised PBMCs, obtained 5 days after the yellow fever booster vaccination. The gene calls are TRBV5-1 and TRBJ2-2, with D maybe TRBD2 (6 bases). This CDR3 is CASSSGTAGELFF. DNA of the CDR3: TGCGCCAGCAGCTCTGGGACTGCCGGGGAGCTGTTTTTT.